A single sample is the source of the 25 T cell receptor beta chains below, sequenced in a study of neoadjuvant anti-PD-1 for oral cavity cancer. Documented time point: after neoadjuvant nivolumab, at surgical resection. Profiling relied on immunoSEQ multiplex PCR, and the TCRdb table lists in-frame clones only, not all of them. The sample lists around 21,000 clones, 40% to 50% occurring once. The sample consisted of tumor tissue, taken after nivolumab (anti-PD-1) treatment. The receptor source for this set is a person between 35 and 79 years old with oral cavity squamous cell carcinoma.

This clone has ten or more counts. This chain links TRBV10-3 with TRBJ2-1; 10 positions agree with TRBD1. V was clipped by 10 bases and J by 5 bases; unmatched bases: 5. CDR1 and CDR2 (germline): ENHRY, SYGVKD. The CDR3 contains 13 residues. The CDR3 DNA follows: TGTGCCACTCGACAGGGGGCGGACAATGAGCAGTTCTTC. Residues: CATRQGADNEQFF.

V gene TRBV4-3 combines with J gene TRBJ2-7; possible D gene TRBD1, 6 bases. CDR3 length equals 15 residues. V lost 3 bases and J 4 bases, leaving 16 bases between the germline ends. Germline lookup yields CDR1 LGHNA and CDR2 YSLEER. CDR3 in amino acids: CASSQQLLQGYEQYF. DNA for the CDR3: TGCGCCAGCAGCCAGCAGCTTCTACAGGGTTACGAGCAGTACTTC.

This clone is labeled as medium-sized (0.01 to 0.1%). The CDR3 bases are TGTGCCAGCAGCGTTCAAGGGGGCATTTTAGCAACTAATGAAAAACTGTTTTTT. This gives the protein CASSVQGGILATNEKLFF. The chain recombines TRBV7-2 with TRBJ1-4, with 7 bases that match TRBD1. V lost 5 bases to trimming and J lost 0 bases; unmatched junction nucleotides: 12. The CDR3 runs 18 residues. Germline lookup yields CDR1 SGHTA and CDR2 FQGNSA.

This clone was counted many times. This chain joins TRBV7-9 and TRBJ2-5; 9 nucleotides agree with TRBD2. The germline CDR1 and CDR2 sequences are SEHNR and FQNEAQ (reference sequence). V was clipped by 3 bases and J by 4 bases; unmatched bases: 6. The CDR3 contains 15 residues. The CDR3 spells CASSLGGGAAETQYF. CDR3 nucleotide sequence: TGTGCCAGCAGCTTGGGCGGGGGGGCAGCAGAGACCCAGTACTTC.

This clone showed up just a few times. The rearrangement joins TRBV2 to TRBJ2-1; D is uncertain. Germline-derived CDR1 and CDR2 are SNHLY and FYNNEI. This CDR3 spans 11 amino acids. Trimming cost V 7 bases and J 10 bases, with 11 bases left between them. The CDR3 sequence: CASTLVREQFF. Here the CDR3 DNA reads TGTGCCAGCACTCTAGTTCGCGAGCAGTTCTTC.

There are many counts of this clone. The genes are TRBV29-1 and TRBJ1-1, with 8 bases fitting TRBD1. Germline V lookup: CDR1 SQVTM, CDR2 ANQGSEA. Trimming took 5 bases from V and 4 from J; bases not matched to a gene: 9. The CDR3 totals 14 residues. The CDR3 DNA sequence: TGCAGCGTTTGTTGGGACAGGCTGGGCACTGAAGCTTTCTTT. Its translation: CSVCWDRLGTEAFF.

The J gene is TRBJ2-5, the V gene TRBV18; D might be TRBD1 (5 bases). Germline V gene sequence: CDR1 KGHSH, CDR2 LQKENI. With 2 bases removed from V and 2 bases from J, the gap between germline ends came to 6 bases. This CDR3 region has 13 residues. The CDR3 sequence is CASSPRQQETQYF. The DNA of the CDR3 is TGTGCCAGCTCACCAAGACAGCAAGAGACCCAGTACTTC. Filled out from reference TRBV18 and TRBJ2-5, the complete variable domain reads NAGVMQNPRHLVRRRGQEARLRCSPMKGHSHVYWYRQLPEEGLKFMVYLQKENIIDESGMPKERFSAEFPKEGPSILRIQQVVRGDSAAYFCASSPRQQETQYFGPGTRLLVL.

V is TRBV4-1 and J is TRBJ2-7; 7 positions agree with TRBD2. Trimming cost V 4 bases and J 7 bases; bases outside gene matches: 13. This CDR3 comprises 15 residues. CDR1 and CDR2 (germline): MGHRA, YSYEKL. The CDR3 nucleotides are TGCGCCAGCAGCCGATCACCCGGGGCAGCGGGAGAGCAGTACTTC. Amino acids: CASSRSPGAAGEQYF.

This clone has at least ten counts. DNA for the CDR3: TGCGCCAGCAGCTTGACAGGAATTGGTTCACCCCTCCACTTT. Its translation is CASSLTGIGSPLHF. The chain joins TRBV5-1 to TRBJ1-6; D possibly corresponds to TRBD1 (5 bases). CDR3 size: 14 residues. Germline V gene sequence: CDR1 SGHRS, CDR2 YFSETQ. Trimming cost V 1 base and J 9 bases, with 11 bases left between them.

The chain has TRBV7-2 and TRBJ1-6; possible D gene TRBD1, 6 bases. V was pared by 1 base and J by 6 bases, with 13 bases between. This CDR3 has 16 residues. Germline V gene sequence: CDR1 SGHTA, CDR2 FQGNSA. CDR3 loop: CASSLVATGPNSPLHF. CDR3 nucleotides: TGTGCCAGCAGCTTAGTAGCGACAGGTCCTAATTCACCCCTCCACTTT.

This clone was seen a few times. This chain joins TRBV5-1 and TRBJ2-7; D remains ambiguous. Trimming stripped 0 bases from V and 4 bases from J, with 8 bases between. Germline lookup yields CDR1 SGHRS and CDR2 YFSETQ. The CDR3 runs to 13 residues. For the CDR3, the DNA is TGCGCCAGCAGCTTGGAGATTGGATACGAGCAGTACTTC. It encodes CASSLEIGYEQYF.

The chain joins TRBV11-2 to TRBJ2-2; 8 positions agree with TRBD2. V was clipped by 5 bases and J by 2 bases; unmatched bases: 7. The CDR3 spans 16 residues. CDR1 is SGHAT and CDR2 is FQNNGV in the germline V gene. CDR3 sequence (DNA): TGTGCCAGCAGCCCACGGGGGGGAGCCAACACCGGGGAGCTGTTTTTT. Protein product: CASSPRGGANTGELFF.

This clone has just a few counts. CDR3 in DNA: TGTGCCACCCTGCGGTCCTATGGCTACACCTTC. Encoded protein: CATLRSYGYTF. The chain is built from TRBV28 and TRBJ1-2; D is uncertain. The V end lost 10 bases, the J end lost 4 bases, and 10 bases lay between the germline ends. The V gene's germline CDR1 is MDHEN and CDR2 SYDVKM. The CDR3 spans 11 residues.

The chain is built from TRBV7-4 and TRBJ2-7; 7 positions match TRBD1. The germline gives CDR1 SGHVT, CDR2 SQSDAQ. V dropped 2 bases and J dropped 0; count of bases not matched to a gene: 10. The CDR3 runs to 17 residues. The DNA for the CDR3 is TGTGCCAGCAGCTTACCTCGGACAGGAGAAAGCTCCTACGAGCAGTACTTC. Translated: CASSLPRTGESSYEQYF.

In this sample, this clone turned up a few times. The chain links TRBV5-4 to TRBJ2-4, with 9 bases identical to TRBD1. This CDR3 comprises 13 residues. From germline, CDR1 is SGHNT and CDR2 YYREEE (reference sequence). The V segment lost 4 bases and the J segment 6 bases; nucleotides outside the gene matches: 2. The CDR3 protein is CASSGDRVNIQYF. CDR3 DNA sequence: TGTGCCAGCAGCGGGGACAGGGTAAACATTCAGTACTTC.

The chain links TRBV11-2 to TRBJ2-3, with D perhaps matching TRBD1 or TRBD2 (6 bases each). Trimming took 1 base from V and 2 from J, leaving 10 bases between them. CDR3 size: 15 residues. Germline V gene data show CDR1 as SGHAT and CDR2 as FQNNGV. CDR3 loop: CASSLVWGATDTQYF. The CDR3 nucleotides read TGTGCCAGCAGCTTAGTATGGGGGGCCACAGATACGCAGTATTTT.

V gene TRBV5-4 combines with J gene TRBJ1-3; D gene ambiguous. Germline V gives CDR1 SGHNT, CDR2 YYREEE (reference sequence). Trimming removed 4 bases from V and 2 bases from J, with 16 bases in between. There are 16 residues in the CDR3. In nucleotides, the CDR3 is TGTGCCAGCAGCAAGCTCGAGGAGACAACTGGAAACACCATATATTTT. This encodes CASSKLEETTGNTIYF. Full variable domain (remainder filled in from reference TRBV5-4 and TRBJ1-3): ETGVTQSPTHLIKTRGQQVTLRCSSQSGHNTVSWYQQALGQGPQFIFQYYREEENGRGNFPPRFSGLQFPNYSSELNVNALELDDSALYLCASSKLEETTGNTIYFGEGSWLTVV.

The V and J genes are TRBV5-1 and TRBJ1-2; D is uncertain. The CDR3 sequence is 16 residues long. Germline-derived CDR1 and CDR2 are SGHRS and YFSETQ. Between the trimmed V and J ends, which lost 0 bases and 0 bases, there was a span of 12 bases. The CDR3 DNA follows: TGCGCCAGCAGCTTGGCCGGTGGCAGGACTAACTATGGCTACACCTTC. Translating it yields CASSLAGGRTNYGYTF.

J is TRBJ2-2 and V is TRBV15, with D possibly being TRBD1 (6 bases). With 5 bases removed from V and 3 bases from J, the gap between germline ends came to 13 bases. The CDR3 covers 15 residues. CDR1 LNHNV and CDR2 YYDKDF come from the germline V gene (reference sequence). Written as DNA, the CDR3 is TGTGCCACCAGCTTAGAGGGGGTCTACACCGGGGAGCTGTTTTTT. Its translation: CATSLEGVYTGELFF.

The rearrangement links TRBV5-4 to TRBJ2-3; D unresolved. The CDR3 has 15 amino acids. The germline V gene encodes CDR1 SGHNT and CDR2 YYREEE (reference sequence). Trimming stripped 0 bases from V and 1 base from J, with 9 bases between. In nucleotides, the CDR3 is TGTGCCAGCAGCTTGGAGGTCTTTGGCACAGATACGCAGTATTTT. Its protein product is CASSLEVFGTDTQYF.

This clone was detected a few times. This chain links TRBV5-4 with TRBJ1-2; no clear D gene. The V gene's germline CDR1 is SGHNT and CDR2 YYREEE (reference sequence). The length of the CDR3 is 14 residues. V lost 4 bases to trimming and J lost 1 base, with 11 bases between them. The CDR3, as DNA: TGTGCCAGCAGCCAGCTGGAACTTAACTATGGCTACACCTTC. Translated: CASSQLELNYGYTF.

V and J are TRBV5-4 and TRBJ2-5; TRBD1 might be the D (5 bases). Germline CDR1 reads SGHNT; CDR2 reads YYREEE (reference sequence). With 2 bases removed from V and 2 bases from J, the gap between germline ends came to 7 bases. The length of the CDR3 is 13 residues. For the CDR3, the DNA is TGTGCCAGCAGCTTACAGGAGCAAGAGACCCAGTACTTC. Its translation: CASSLQEQETQYF.

V usage is TRBV4-3 and J usage is TRBJ2-5, with 13 positions matching TRBD2. V shed 0 bases and J 5 bases; nucleotides not matched to a gene: 15. This CDR3 has 20 residues. CDR1 LGHNA and CDR2 YSLEER come from the germline V gene. In DNA form, the CDR3 reads TGCGCCAGCAGCCAAGATCCCATCGGGACTAGCGGGGAATTAGTGGAGACCCAGTACTTC. This translates into CASSQDPIGTSGELVETQYF.

The V gene is TRBV18, the J gene TRBJ1-5, with D possibly TRBD1 on 5 matching bases. V dropped 1 base and J dropped 0 bases, with 10 bases sitting between them. Looked up from germline, CDR1 is KGHSH and CDR2 is LQKENI. The CDR3 totals 16 residues. Written as DNA, the CDR3 is TGTGCCAGCTCACCACAAAGGGGAAATAGCAATCAGCCCCAGCATTTT. Its translation: CASSPQRGNSNQPQHF.

This clone was seen more than once but under ten times. Here the CDR3 reads CASSLPYSPLHF. The CDR3 nucleotides are TGTGCCAGCAGTTTACCCTATTCACCCCTCCACTTT. The V gene is TRBV27, the J gene TRBJ1-6, with D unclear. Germline lookup yields CDR1 MNHEY and CDR2 SMNVEV (reference sequence). The V gene lost 2 bases and the J gene lost 8 bases, with 4 bases spanning the gap. The CDR3 is 12 residues long.